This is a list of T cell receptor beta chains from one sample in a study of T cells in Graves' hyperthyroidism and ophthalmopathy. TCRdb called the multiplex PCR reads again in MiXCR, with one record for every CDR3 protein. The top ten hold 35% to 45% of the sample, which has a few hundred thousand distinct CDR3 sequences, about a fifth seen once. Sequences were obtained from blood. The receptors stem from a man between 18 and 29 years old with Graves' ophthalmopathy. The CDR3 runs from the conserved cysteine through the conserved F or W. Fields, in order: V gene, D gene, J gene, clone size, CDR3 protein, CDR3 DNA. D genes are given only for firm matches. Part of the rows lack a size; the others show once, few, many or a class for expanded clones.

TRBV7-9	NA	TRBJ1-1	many	CASSTDRRVATEAFF	TGTGCCAGCAGCACAGACAGGCGGGTGGCCACTGAAGCTTTCTTT
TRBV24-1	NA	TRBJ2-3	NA	CATSDPDRVLDTQYF	TGTGCCACCAGTGATCCTGACAGAGTCCTAGATACGCAGTATTTT
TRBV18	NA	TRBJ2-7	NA	CASSPPGASYEQYF	TGTGCCAGCTCACCACCGGGGGCCTCCTACGAGCAGTACTTC
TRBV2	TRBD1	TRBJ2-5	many	CASSEEGQGATQYF	TGTGCCAGCAGTGAAGAGGGACAGGGGGCGACCCAGTACTTC
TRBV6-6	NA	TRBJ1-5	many	CASSYGGWVVNQPQHF	TGTGCCAGCAGTTACGGGGGTTGGGTTGTCAATCAGCCCCAGCATTTT
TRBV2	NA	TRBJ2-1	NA	CASSGADEQFF	TGTGCCAGCAGTGGGGCAGATGAGCAGTTCTTC
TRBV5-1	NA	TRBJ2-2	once	CASSIGAGWPGELFF	TGCGCCAGCAGCATAGGAGCAGGGTGGCCCGGGGAGCTGTTTTTT
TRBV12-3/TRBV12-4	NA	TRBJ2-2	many	CASSPGLLGGLFF	TGTGCCAGCAGTCCGGGACTCTTAGGGGGACTGTTTTTT
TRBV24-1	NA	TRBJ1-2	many	CATSDRGPDGYYGYTF	TGTGCCACCAGTGATCGCGGACCGGACGGTTACTATGGCTACACCTTC
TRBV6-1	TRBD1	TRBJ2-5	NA	CASGTVEYF	TGTGCCAGCGGGACAGTGGAGTACTTC
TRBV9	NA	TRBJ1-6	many	CASSVSNSPLHF	TGTGCCAGCAGCGTATCTAATTCACCCCTCCACTTT
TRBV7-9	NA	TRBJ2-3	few	CASSSPPPGASTDTQYF	TGTGCCAGCAGCTCGCCACCCCCGGGGGCGAGCACAGATACGCAGTATTTT
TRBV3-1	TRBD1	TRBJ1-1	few	CASSQTFRGGAFRSTEAFF	TGTGCCAGCAGCCAGACCTTTCGAGGGGGCGCTTTTCGGAGCACTGAAGCTTTCTTT
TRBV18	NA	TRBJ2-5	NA	CASSPRDRVQETQYF	TGTGCCAGCTCACCCAGGGACCGCGTCCAAGAGACCCAGTACTTC
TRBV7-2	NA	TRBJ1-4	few	CASSLRTSATNEKLFF	TGTGCCAGCAGCTTAAGGACAAGTGCAACTAATGAAAAACTGTTTTTT
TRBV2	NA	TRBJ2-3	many	CASSDSTSTDTQYF	TGTGCCAGCAGTGACAGCACTAGCACAGATACGCAGTATTTT
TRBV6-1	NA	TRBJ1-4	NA	CASSAGGPTNEKLFF	TGTGCCAGCAGTGCTGGAGGTCCAACTAATGAAAAACTGTTTTTT
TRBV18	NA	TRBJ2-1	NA	CASSPPGRASYNEQFF	TGTGCCAGCTCACCACCGGGCAGGGCATCCTACAATGAGCAGTTCTTC
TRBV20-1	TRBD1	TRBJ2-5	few	CSATEQGQETQYF	TGCAGTGCCACAGAACAGGGGCAAGAGACCCAGTACTTC
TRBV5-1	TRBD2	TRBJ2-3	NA	CASSLAPSGGFFTDTQYF	TGCGCCAGCAGCTTGGCGCCTAGCGGGGGGTTTTTCACAGATACGCAGTATTTT
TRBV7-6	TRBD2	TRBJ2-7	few	CASSLAQRGFGYEQYF	TGTGCCAGCAGCTTAGCGCAGCGGGGGTTTGGCTACGAGCAGTACTTC
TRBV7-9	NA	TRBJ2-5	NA	CASSLNDVETQYF	TGTGCCAGCAGCTTAAACGACGTGGAGACCCAGTACTTC
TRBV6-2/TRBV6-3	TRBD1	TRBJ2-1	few	CASSPRTGRHNEQFF	TGTGCCAGCAGTCCAAGGACAGGCAGGCACAATGAGCAGTTCTTC
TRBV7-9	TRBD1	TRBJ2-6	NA	CASSYGQGSSGANVLTF	TGTGCCAGCAGCTACGGACAGGGCTCCTCTGGGGCCAACGTCCTGACTTTC
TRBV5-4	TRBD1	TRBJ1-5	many	CASSQDRANQPQHF	TGTGCCAGCAGCCAGGACAGGGCTAATCAGCCCCAGCATTTT
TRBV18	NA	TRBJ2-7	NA	CASSPQGRSPYEQYF	TGTGCCAGCTCACCACAGGGGAGATCGCCCTACGAGCAGTACTTC
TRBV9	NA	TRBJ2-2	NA	CASSVGAANTGELFF	TGTGCCAGCAGCGTGGGGGCTGCGAACACCGGGGAGCTGTTTTTT
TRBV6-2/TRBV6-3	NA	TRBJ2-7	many	CASRAVQDEQYF	TGTGCCAGCAGGGCAGTTCAGGACGAGCAGTACTTC
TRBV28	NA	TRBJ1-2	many	CASSLSPLYGYTF	TGTGCCAGCAGTTTATCCCCGCTGTATGGCTACACCTTC
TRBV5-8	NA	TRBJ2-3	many	CASSLRQGTDTQYF	TGTGCCAGCAGCTTAAGACAGGGCACAGATACGCAGTATTTT
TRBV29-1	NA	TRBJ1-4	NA	CSVAQTGTLNEKLFF	TGCAGCGTAGCCCAGACAGGAACGCTTAATGAAAAACTGTTTTTT
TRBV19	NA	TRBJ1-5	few	CASSIDVRSHQPQHF	TGTGCCAGTAGTATCGATGTTCGATCTCATCAGCCCCAGCATTTT
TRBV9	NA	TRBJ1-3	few	CASTPGDSGNTIYF	TGTGCCAGCACCCCTGGAGACTCTGGAAACACCATATATTTT
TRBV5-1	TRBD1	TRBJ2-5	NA	CASSLLGQAGETQYF	TGCGCCAGCAGCTTGTTAGGACAGGCGGGAGAGACCCAGTACTTC
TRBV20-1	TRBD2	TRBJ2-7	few	CSARQRGSPSEQYF	TGCAGTGCTAGACAGCGGGGGAGCCCATCCGAGCAGTACTTC
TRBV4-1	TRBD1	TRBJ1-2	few	CASSPRTGAISLYGYTF	TGCGCCAGCAGCCCTCGGACAGGGGCGATATCCCTATATGGCTACACCTTC
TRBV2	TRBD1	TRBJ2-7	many	CASSGQGRYEQYF	TGTGCCAGCAGCGGACAGGGGCGGTACGAGCAGTACTTC
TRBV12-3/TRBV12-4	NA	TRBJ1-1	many	CASSLRGTEAFF	TGTGCCAGCAGTCTCAGGGGCACTGAAGCTTTCTTT
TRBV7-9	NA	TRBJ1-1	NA	CASSFLPGEYTEAFF	TGTGCCAGCAGCTTCTTACCGGGAGAATACACTGAAGCTTTCTTT
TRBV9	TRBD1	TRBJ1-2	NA	CASSTGTGVNPPYGYTF	TGTGCCAGCAGCACCGGGACAGGGGTTAACCCCCCTTATGGCTACACCTTC
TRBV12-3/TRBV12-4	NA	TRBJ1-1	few	CASSSSLGGRFF	TGTGCCAGCAGTTCCAGCCTCGGCGGCCGCTTCTTT
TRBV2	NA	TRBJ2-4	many	CASSDRGRGLYF	TGTGCCAGCAGTGATAGGGGGAGAGGGTTGTACTTC
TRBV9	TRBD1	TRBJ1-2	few	CASSRGTADYGYTF	TGTGCCAGCAGCCGAGGGACAGCAGACTATGGCTACACCTTC
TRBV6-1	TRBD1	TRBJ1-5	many	CASSYGQDQPQHF	TGTGCCAGCAGTTACGGACAGGATCAGCCCCAGCATTTT
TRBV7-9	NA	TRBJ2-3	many	CASSWTTGPDTQYF	TGTGCCAGCAGCTGGACGACCGGACCAGATACGCAGTATTTT
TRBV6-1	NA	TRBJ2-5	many	CASKVGASETQYF	TGTGCCAGCAAAGTTGGGGCAAGTGAGACCCAGTACTTC
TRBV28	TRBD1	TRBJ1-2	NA	CASSLGTGGAGYTF	TGTGCCAGCAGTTTAGGGACAGGGGGCGCGGGCTACACCTTC
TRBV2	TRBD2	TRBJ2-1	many	CASTWVAGGGNEQFF	TGTGCCAGCACTTGGGTAGCGGGGGGAGGAAATGAGCAGTTCTTC
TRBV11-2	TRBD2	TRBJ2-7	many	CASRGDGRGDPYEQYF	TGTGCCAGCAGGGGCGATGGGCGGGGGGACCCCTACGAGCAGTACTTC
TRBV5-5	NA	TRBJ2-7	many	CATGPSVPYEQYF	TGTGCCACCGGGCCATCTGTACCCTACGAGCAGTACTTC
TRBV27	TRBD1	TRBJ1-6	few	CASSLGGRGGSPLHF	TGTGCCAGCAGTTTAGGGGGCAGGGGGGGTTCACCCCTCCACTTT
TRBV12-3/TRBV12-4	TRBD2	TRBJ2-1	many	CASSAQLAGGREQFF	TGTGCCAGCAGTGCCCAACTAGCGGGGGGGCGTGAGCAGTTCTTC
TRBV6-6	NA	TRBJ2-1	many	CASSYSPEGEQFF	TGTGCCAGCAGTTACTCGCCCGAAGGGGAGCAGTTCTTC
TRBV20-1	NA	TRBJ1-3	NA	CSARVPGMTSSGNTIYF	TGCAGTGCTAGAGTACCAGGGATGACCTCCTCTGGAAACACCATATATTTT
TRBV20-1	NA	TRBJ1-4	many	CSASGGVSEKLFF	TGCAGTGCTAGTGGTGGGGTTTCTGAAAAACTGTTTTTT